Listed here is a single TCR beta chain. It has no known antigen specificity. Per-nucleotide qualities are absent, and no much larger clonotype sits a single base away. The ophthalmopathy patients had moderately to severely active disease, with a Clinical Activity Score of 3 or higher, a NOSPECS grade of 4 or higher, and a disease duration of less than 3 months. Anyone with other autoimmune diseases, uncontrolled infections, pregnancy or lactation was excluded from the study. Diagnosis was based on clinical symptoms, serum thyroxine, TRAb, thyroid ultrasound and orbital computed tomography. Ficoll-Paque density gradient centrifugation was used to isolate PBMCs from 10 ml of fresh peripheral blood. Trizol reagent was used to extract the total RNA, and its quality was then checked on an Agilent 2100 Bioanalyzer. These data are taken from a study of Graves' ophthalmopathy and Graves' hyperthyroidism listed by TCRdb under 2018. Notes on the research overall: Peripheral blood was collected before any treatment was given, at the time of initial diagnosis. The study used signatures of the TCR beta repertoire to tell Graves' ophthalmopathy apart from Graves' hyperthyroidism and to predict which patients would progress to ophthalmopathy. In total, approximately 140 blood samples were TCR-sequenced: around 42 ophthalmopathy, roughly 77 hyperthyroidism and roughly 17 hyperthyroidism-to-ophthalmopathy patients. A discovery set of 100 patients (43 ophthalmopathy, some 58 stable hyperthyroidism) was enrolled to explore V-J signatures distinguishing ophthalmopathy from hyperthyroidism. An independent validation cohort comprised 18 to 20 hyperthyroidism patients and roughly 15 patients who later progressed from hyperthyroidism to ophthalmopathy. T-cell repertoires of thyroid tissue and blood were compared in more than 5 hyperthyroidism patients. Following sampling, methimazole starting at 30 mg daily was administered to hyperthyroidism patients, and high-dose intravenous methylprednisolone was administered to ophthalmopathy patients. What the research found in general, with its limitations: In validation, the model predicted ophthalmopathy progression with less than 71% sensitivity and roughly 72% specificity; eleven to twelve predicted patients were CT-confirmed with GO in a median of around 6 months. The 13-signature model separated ophthalmopathy from stable hyperthyroidism with 87.88% sensitivity and 81% to 82% specificity in cross-validation, and 80%/75% in the test set. Most of the expanded thyroid clonotypes with a frequency above 0.001 were also detected in blood, and it was suggested that the thyroid immune response may be reflected by blood repertoires. Sample size was not statistically predetermined, and group allocation was not concealed from the investigators.

In the germline V gene, CDR1 corresponds to MNHEY and CDR2 to SVGAGI. The CDR3 holds 13 amino acids from the cysteine to the phenylalanine. Left in the record is the CDR3 DNA by itself, 39 bases read in frame from the first base. Trimming takes 7 bases from V and 0 bases from J, and the germline ends sit 9 bases apart. For repertoire sequencing, TCR beta CDR3 regions were amplified from RNA transcripts. The first round was an RT-PCR using HTBI primers with the Qiagen OneStep RT-PCR kit, and this first round was followed by a second-round multiplex PCR, then size selection and purification. Libraries were sequenced paired-end with 100 bp reads on an Illumina HiSeq2000. Per the source publication's procedure: SOAPnuke was used for read processing, and reads with adapters, uncalled bases, a mean Phred below 15, or no exact constant-primer or identifier match were discarded. COPE v1.2.5 was used to merge the high-quality paired reads. Each unique nucleotide sequence was defined as a clonotype, and clonotypes were aligned to IMGT TRB V, D and J references with MiTCR v1.1. Only V-J combinations with frequency above 0.0001 were analysed, covering 99.2% of repertoires. For each V-J combination, a TCR clonal expansion and chaos score was defined as the ratio of F50 clonal expansion to chaos observed in the TCRdist matrix. Features were reduced by Welch's t-statistics and random forest to approximately 13 V-J combinations, which fed a naive Bayes classifier. Thyroid-blood repertoire similarity was quantified with the Morisita-Horn index. TCRdb trimmed public reads at Q25 via fastp, called clones via MiXCR and kept in-frame beta chains. Identical CDR3 proteins give one entry, which carries the most common genes and DNA. These V and J calls are TCRdb output, not the study's own analysis. This sample has 650,000 to 900,000 distinct CDR3 sequences in its table, and 40% of those were observed once. Jointly, the top ten make up 44% of the sample.

This clonotype was obtained from an adult man with Graves' ophthalmopathy. The rearranged chain carries TRBV6-5 and TRBJ1-2; the D gene remains uncertain. Sequenced material: peripheral blood. Here is the DNA: TGTGCCAGCAAAGAGACATCTAACTATGGCTACACCTTC. Its translation reads: CASKETSNYGYTF.